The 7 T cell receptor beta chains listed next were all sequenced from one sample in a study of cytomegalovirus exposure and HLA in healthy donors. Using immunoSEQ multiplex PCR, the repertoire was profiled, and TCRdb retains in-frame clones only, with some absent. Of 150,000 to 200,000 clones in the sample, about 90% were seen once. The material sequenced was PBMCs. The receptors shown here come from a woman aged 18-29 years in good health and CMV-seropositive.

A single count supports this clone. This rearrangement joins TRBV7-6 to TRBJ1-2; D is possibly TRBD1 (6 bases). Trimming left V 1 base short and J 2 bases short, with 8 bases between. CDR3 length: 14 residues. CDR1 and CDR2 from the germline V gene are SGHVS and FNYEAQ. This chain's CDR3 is CASSLDQGNYGYTF. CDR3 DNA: TGTGCCAGCAGCTTAGACCAGGGGAACTATGGCTACACCTTC. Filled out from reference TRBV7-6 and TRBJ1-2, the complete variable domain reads GAGVSQSPRYKVTKRGQDVALRCDPISGHVSLYWYRQALGQGPEFLTYFNYEAQQDKSGLPNDRFSAERPEGSISTLTIQRTEQRDSAMYRCASSLDQGNYGYTFGSGTRLTVV.

The CDR3 sequence: CASSHVTGTNSGANVLTF. The CDR3 nucleotides are TGCGCCAGCAGCCACGTCACCGGGACAAACTCTGGGGCCAACGTCCTGACTTTC. This chain links TRBV4-3 with TRBJ2-6; D is perhaps TRBD1 (6 bases). Germline V gene lookup returns CDR1 LGHNA and CDR2 YSLEER. V lost 3 bases and J 0 bases, leaving 15 bases between the germline ends. This CDR3 is 18 amino acids long.

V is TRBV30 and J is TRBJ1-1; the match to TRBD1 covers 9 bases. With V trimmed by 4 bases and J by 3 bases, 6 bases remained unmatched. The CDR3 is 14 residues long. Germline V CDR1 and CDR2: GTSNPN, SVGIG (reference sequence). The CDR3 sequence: CAWKQGARDTEAFF. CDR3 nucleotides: TGTGCCTGGAAACAGGGGGCCCGGGACACTGAAGCTTTCTTT.

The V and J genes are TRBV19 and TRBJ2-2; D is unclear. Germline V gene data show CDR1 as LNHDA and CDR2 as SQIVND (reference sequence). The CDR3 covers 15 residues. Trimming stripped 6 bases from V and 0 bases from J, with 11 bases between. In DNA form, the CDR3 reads TGTGCCAGTAGATCGGCTAGTGCGAACACCGGGGAGCTGTTTTTT. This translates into CASRSASANTGELFF.

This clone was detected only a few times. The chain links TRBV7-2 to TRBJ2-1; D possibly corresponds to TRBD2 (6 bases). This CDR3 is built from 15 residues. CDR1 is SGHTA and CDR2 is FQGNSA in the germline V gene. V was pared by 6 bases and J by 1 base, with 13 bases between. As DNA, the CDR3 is TGTGCCAGCAGTTTTGGCGCGGGGTCCTACAATGAGCAGTTCTTC. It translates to CASSFGAGSYNEQFF.

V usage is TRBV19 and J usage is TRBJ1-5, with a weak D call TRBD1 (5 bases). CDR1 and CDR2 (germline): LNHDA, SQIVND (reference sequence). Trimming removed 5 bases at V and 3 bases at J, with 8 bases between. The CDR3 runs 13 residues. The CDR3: CASSSTANQPQHF. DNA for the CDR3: TGTGCCAGTAGTTCGACAGCCAATCAGCCCCAGCATTTT. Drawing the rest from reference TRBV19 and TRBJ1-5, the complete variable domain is DGGITQSPKYLFRKEGQNVTLSCEQNLNHDAMYWYRQDPGQGLRLIYYSQIVNDFQKGDIAEGYSVSREKKESFPLTVTSAQKNPTAFYLCASSSTANQPQHFGDGTRLSIL.

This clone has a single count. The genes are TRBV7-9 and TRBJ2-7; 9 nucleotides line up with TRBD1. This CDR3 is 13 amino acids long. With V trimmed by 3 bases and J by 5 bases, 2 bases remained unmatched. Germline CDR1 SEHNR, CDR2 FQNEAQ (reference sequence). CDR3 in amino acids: CASSLTGGDEQYF. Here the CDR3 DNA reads TGTGCCAGCAGCTTGACAGGGGGAGACGAGCAGTACTTC. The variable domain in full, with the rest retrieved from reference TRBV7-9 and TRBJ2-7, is DTGVSQNPRHKITKRGQNVTFRCDPISEHNRLYWYRQTLGQGPEFLTYFQNEAQLEKSRLLSDRFSAERPKGSFSTLEIQRTEQGDSAMYLCASSLTGGDEQYFGPGTRLTVT.